Following are 31 T cell receptor beta chains from one sample sequenced in a study of tissue T cells after allogeneic stem cell transplantation. Stated time point: mouse harvest day 7 after allogeneic transplant. The graft held 10^6 splenic CD5+ T cells and 10^7 T-cell-depleted bone marrow cells. TCRdb keeps only in-frame clones here, not all; method: immunoSEQ multiplex PCR. Counted here are about 11,000 clones, roughly two fifths occurring once; the ten biggest clones make up under 2%. The sample taken for sequencing was skin. The receptor set was obtained from a female BALB/c mouse given C57BL/6 T cells with graft-versus-host disease after an allogeneic hematopoietic cell transplant.

With regard to this clone: Gene names refer to mouse genes. The CDR3 end lies 1 residue beyond the end of the read and is filled in from the germline J gene. The chain has TRBV26 and TRBJ2-5; possibly TRBD2 for D (6 bases). This CDR3 region has 14 residues. CDR1 is KGHPV, CDR2 FQNQEV, per germline (reference sequence). V was cut by 4 bases and J by 2 bases, with 10 bases left in between. Here the CDR3 reads CASSPLGSQDTQYF. Partial CDR3 DNA: TGTGCCAGCAGTCCTCTGGGGTCCCAAGACACCCAGTAC.

On this clone: The gene symbols are mouse symbols. The read finishes 1 residue shy of the CDR3 end, and the germline J gene is used to complete it. Distinct nucleotide sequences in the sample also encode this CDR3. This chain connects TRBV26 to TRBJ2-1; no clear D gene. CDR3 length: 13 residues. Trimming shortened V by 0 bases and J by 7 bases, and 7 bases separated the two germline ends. The germline V gene has CDR1 KGHPV and CDR2 FQNQEV (reference sequence). The CDR3 bases that were read are TGTGCCAGCAGTCTGTCTCCTGGAGCTGAGCAGTTC. Amino acid sequence: CASSLSPGAEQF. The CDR3 reads in full as CASSLSPGAEQFF.

Turning to this clone: The gene symbols are mouse symbols. Read data end 1 residue before the CDR3 end; the end is taken from the germline J gene. The V call is TRBV5, the J call TRBJ2-5; D not certain. Per the germline V gene, CDR1 is LGHNA and CDR2 is YNLKQL (reference sequence). The CDR3 has 14 amino acids. Trimming cost V 2 bases and J 0 bases, with 6 bases left between them. The covered CDR3 bases are TGTGCCAGCAGCCAACAGATTAACCAAGACACCCAGTAC. This encodes CASSQQINQDTQY. The full CDR3 sequence reads CASSQQINQDTQYF.

This clone is categorized as medium-sized. Mouse names are used for the genes. The read halts 1 residue ahead of the CDR3 end, with the missing end drawn from the germline J gene. The chain recombines TRBV23 with TRBJ2-1. CDR3 length equals 13 residues. The V gene's germline CDR1 is KGHTA and CDR2 FQNQQP. CDR3 sequence: CSSSHRNYAEQFF. The DNA read from the CDR3 is TGCTCCAGCAGTCATCGAAACTATGCTGAGCAGTTC.

Note on this clone: Mouse gene names apply. The read comes to an end 1 residue before the CDR3 does, leaving the germline J gene to fill in the end. The chain combines TRBV26 with TRBJ1-1; 10 positions match TRBD1. This CDR3 is built from 14 residues. V shed 3 bases and J 5 bases; nucleotides not matched to a gene: 3. The V gene's germline CDR1 is KGHPV and CDR2 FQNQEV (reference sequence). The sequenced CDR3 bases are TGTGCCAGCAGTCTTAGGACAGGGGGAACAGAAGTCTTC. The encoded protein is CASSLRTGGTEVF. The whole CDR3 is CASSLRTGGTEVFF.

Regarding this clone: Gene names and germline refer to mouse. The CDR3 is cut off 1 residue early in the read; its end comes from the germline J gene. The rearrangement links TRBV26 to TRBJ1-3; D may be TRBD1 (6 bases). This CDR3 contains 13 residues. Trimming left V 4 bases short and J 4 bases short, with 8 bases between. The germline gives CDR1 KGHPV, CDR2 FQNQEV (reference sequence). CDR3 region: CASSPGVGNTLYF. The sequenced CDR3 bases are TGTGCCAGCAGTCCAGGGGTGGGAAATACGCTCTAT.

This clone was seen only a few times. Gene names refer to mouse genes. The observed sequence ends 1 residue before the CDR3 terminus, with the missing tail filled in from the germline J gene. The rearrangement uses TRBV13-1 and TRBJ1-1; D gene uncertain. The CDR3 runs 13 residues. The germline V and J ends were trimmed by 5 bases and 4 bases, with 12 bases remaining between them. CDR1 and CDR2 from the germline V gene are NSHNY and SYGAGN. The chain's CDR3 is CASSPHQITEVFF. CDR3 bases read: TGTGCCAGCAGCCCTCACCAGATCACAGAAGTCTTC.

Turning to this clone: These gene names are mouse names. The sequenced fragment ends 1 residue before the CDR3 boundary, so the rest is inferred from the germline J gene. The chain couples TRBV13-2 to TRBJ2-7, with TRBD2 identical over 10 bases. After removal of 5 bases from V and 4 bases from J, the junction contained 9 bases not matched to a gene. Germline V lookup: CDR1 NNHNN, CDR2 SYGAGS (reference sequence). This CDR3 comprises 15 residues. Partial CDR3 DNA: TGTGCCAGCGGCCCCGGGACTGGGGTGACTTATGAACAGTAC. It codes for CASGPGTGVTYEQY. The complete CDR3 sequence is CASGPGTGVTYEQYF.

To note about this clone: The gene names given are mouse names. The CDR3 end is not reached by the read, which stops 1 residue before it; the germline J gene fills it in. This rearrangement joins TRBV13-2 to TRBJ1-2; 8 bases are a match to TRBD1. Germline V CDR1 and CDR2: NNHNN, SYGAGS (reference sequence). The CDR3 consists of 15 residues. Trimming removed 0 bases from V and 4 bases from J; junction bases left unmatched: 5. CDR3 in amino acids: CASGDVGRGRSDYTF. The covered CDR3 bases are TGTGCCAGCGGTGATGTCGGCAGGGGGCGCTCCGACTACACC.

In the case of this clone: Mouse gene names and germline throughout. The observed sequence ends 1 residue before the CDR3 terminus, with the missing tail filled in from the germline J gene. The gene calls are TRBV3 and TRBJ1-3; D unresolved. The CDR3 covers 13 residues. V gave up 1 base and J gave up 1 base, with 2 bases separating them. CDR1 is SNHLY and CDR2 is FYNGKV in the germline V gene (reference sequence). Incomplete CDR3 DNA: TGTGCCAGCAGCTTAGACTCTGGAAATACGCTCTAT. Protein product: CASSLDSGNTLY. From start to end, the CDR3 is CASSLDSGNTLYF.

Comment on this clone: Genes here carry mouse names. From the germline J gene comes the end of the CDR3, since the read stops 1 residue before it. This chain uses TRBV19 with TRBJ1-3; maybe TRBD1 (5 bases). Per germline, CDR1 FNHDT and CDR2 SITEND (reference sequence). V lost 2 bases and J 0 bases, leaving 6 bases between the germline ends. The CDR3 runs to 14 residues. The DNA read from the CDR3 is TGTGCCAGCAGTATCAGGGATTCTGGAAATACGCTCTAT. Encoded protein: CASSIRDSGNTLY. The whole CDR3 reads CASSIRDSGNTLYF.

This clone was observed a handful of times. The genes and germline here are from mouse. The read ends 1 residue before the CDR3 terminus; that terminus is restored from the germline J gene. The chain recombines TRBV3 with TRBJ2-1, with D hard to call. Trimming took off 5 bases at V and 7 bases at J, with 12 bases between the two ends. The CDR3 runs 13 residues. Germline assignment: CDR1 SNHLY and CDR2 FYNGKV (reference sequence). The sequenced CDR3 bases are TGTGCCAGCAGCCCCAGCGGGAAGGCTGAGCAGTTC. This encodes CASSPSGKAEQF. The entire CDR3 reads CASSPSGKAEQFF.

Regarding this clone: Gene names follow the mouse nomenclature. The CDR3 extends 1 residue past the end of the read, so its final part is completed from the germline J gene. The rearrangement links TRBV23 to TRBJ1-1; TRBD1 is taken as the D call from the table, unchecked against the DNA. The CDR3 sequence is 15 residues long. CDR1 and CDR2 from the germline V gene are KGHTA and FQNQQP. The CDR3 DNA, read in part, is TGCTCCAGCAGTCGCCCGGGACAGGGGAGGGCAGAAGTCTTC. Amino acid sequence: CSSSRPGQGRAEVF. From start to end, the CDR3 is CSSSRPGQGRAEVFF.

This clone came up once. Gene names refer to mouse genes. The read stops 1 residue short of the end of the CDR3; the missing end is completed from the germline J gene. The chain uses TRBV16 and TRBJ2-5, with 10 bases identical to TRBD2. Germline assignment: CDR1 SGHSA and CDR2 FRNQAP. The CDR3 totals 13 residues. V lost 6 bases to trimming and J lost 6 bases; unmatched junction nucleotides: 3. The CDR3 loop reads CASRRLGGDTQYF. CDR3 DNA, as far as it was read: TGTGCAAGCAGGCGACTGGGGGGCGACACCCAGTAC.

This clone was seen more than once but under ten times. The gene names here belong to mouse. The CDR3 is cut off 1 residue early in the read; its end comes from the germline J gene. The rearrangement links TRBV13-1 to TRBJ2-2; 10 bases line up with TRBD1. V lost 0 bases and J lost 6; bases outside the gene matches: 2. CDR3 length equals 15 residues. Germline CDR1 reads NSHNY; CDR2 reads SYGAGN. CDR3 DNA (partial): TGTGCCAGCAGTGATGCCGGGACAGGGGCCGGGCAGCTCTAC. Translating gives CASSDAGTGAGQLY. The entire CDR3 protein reads CASSDAGTGAGQLYF.

Worth noting for this clone: The listed genes are named as in mouse. The CDR3 end falls 1 residue outside the read, so it is completed with the germline J gene. This sequence joins TRBV3 and TRBJ2-7, with a weak D call TRBD1 (5 bases). This CDR3 has 12 residues. V lost 6 bases, J lost 3 bases, and 9 bases lay in between. Germline assignment: CDR1 SNHLY and CDR2 FYNGKV (reference sequence). CDR3 sequence: CASRFDSYEQYF. The CDR3 bases that were read are TGTGCCAGCAGATTTGACAGCTATGAACAGTAC.

This clone was counted only a few times. Gene names refer to mouse genes. The CDR3 end is not reached by the read, which stops 1 residue before it; the germline J gene fills it in. V is TRBV20 and J is TRBJ2-5; TRBD2 aligns across 7 bases. The CDR3 has 12 amino acids. CDR1 and CDR2 from the germline V gene are GFQATS and STVNSAI. The V gene end was trimmed by 3 bases and the J gene end by 8 bases; junction bases not matched to a gene: 5. The CDR3 sequence is CGASTGAGTQYF. The CDR3 DNA, read in part, is TGTGGTGCTAGCACTGGGGCAGGCACCCAGTAC.

In regard to this clone: Gene names follow the mouse nomenclature. The chain's CDR3 is CASSHRDRGKDTQYF. CDR3 DNA (partial): TGTGCCAGCAGCCATCGGGACAGGGGAAAAGACACCCAGTAC. The rearrangement joins TRBV3 to TRBJ2-5, with 10 bases aligning to TRBD1. Sequencing ends 1 residue short of the CDR3 end; the germline J gene provides the rest. The ends lost 5 bases at V and 4 bases at J; junction bases unmatched: 6. Germline V gene sequence: CDR1 SNHLY, CDR2 FYNGKV (reference sequence). This CDR3 contains 15 residues.

Points on this clone: Germline and genes: mouse. The sequence runs out 1 residue before the end of the CDR3; the remainder is reconstructed from the germline J gene. The chain is built from TRBV3 and TRBJ2-2; 7 positions agree with TRBD2. Germline CDR1 reads SNHLY; CDR2 reads FYNGKV (reference sequence). J was trimmed by 0 bases and V by 4 bases; bases with no gene match: 2. The CDR3 consists of 15 residues. Incomplete CDR3 DNA: TGTGCCAGCAGCTATGGGGGGTCAAACACCGGGCAGCTCTAC. It translates to CASSYGGSNTGQLY. The complete CDR3 reads CASSYGGSNTGQLYF.

To note about this clone: Mouse gene names and germline throughout. The covered CDR3 bases are TGTGCCAGCAGTCTGTCGTGGCAGCCCTTTTCCAACGAAAGATTATTT. The encoded protein is CASSLSWQPFSNERLF. The complete CDR3 protein is CASSLSWQPFSNERLFF. The chain links TRBV26 to TRBJ1-4; D unresolved. The read ends 1 residue before the CDR3 terminus; that terminus is restored from the germline J gene. The germline CDR1 and CDR2 sequences are KGHPV and FQNQEV (reference sequence). The CDR3 is 17 residues long. V was cut by 0 bases and J by 0 bases, with 11 bases left in between.

By its share, this clone is medium-sized. The gene symbols are mouse symbols. The sequence runs out 1 residue before the end of the CDR3; the remainder is reconstructed from the germline J gene. This rearrangement joins TRBV14 to TRBJ2-7, with 12 bases that match TRBD2. V shed 4 bases and J 7 bases; nucleotides not matched to a gene: 6. This CDR3 has 14 amino acids. Germline values: CDR1 SGHDT, CDR2 FRDEAV. The CDR3 bases that were read are TGTGCCAGCAGTCCGACTGGGGGGGCGCGGGAACAGTAC. Protein sequence: CASSPTGGAREQY. The full CDR3 reads CASSPTGGAREQYF.

Within the sample, this clone is large. Gene names follow the mouse nomenclature. The read ends 1 residue shy of where the CDR3 ends; the end is completed using the germline J gene. The chain carries TRBV20 and TRBJ1-4; 9 bases are shared with TRBD1. This CDR3 comprises 14 residues. Germline loops: CDR1 GFQATS, CDR2 STVNSAI. Losses at the gene ends were 0 bases for V and 7 bases for J; bases not matched to a gene: 3. The CDR3 bases that were read are TGTGGTGCTAGGGAAACAGGGGGCAGCGAAAGATTATTT. It yields the protein CGARETGGSERLF. The entire CDR3 protein is CGARETGGSERLFF.

The sample holds a few counts of this clone. Germline and genes here are mouse. The missing CDR3 end, 1 residue past where the read stops, is filled in from the germline J gene. The chain uses TRBV3 and TRBJ1-3; tentatively, D is TRBD1 (6 bases). This CDR3 has 14 residues. Germline V gene lookup returns CDR1 SNHLY and CDR2 FYNGKV (reference sequence). Between the trimmed V and J ends, which lost 5 bases and 0 bases, there was a span of 8 bases. Incomplete CDR3 DNA: TGTGCCAGCAGCCTCAGGGGTTCTGGAAATACGCTCTAT. This translates into CASSLRGSGNTLY. In full, the CDR3 is CASSLRGSGNTLYF.

About this clone itself: The gene names given are mouse names. The read ends 1 residue shy of where the CDR3 ends; the end is completed using the germline J gene. The J gene is TRBJ1-4, the V gene TRBV13-2, with 7 bases matching TRBD1. Trimming at V came to 3 bases and at J to 1 base, leaving 3 bases not matched to a gene. Germline assignment: CDR1 NNHNN and CDR2 SYGAGS (reference sequence). CDR3 length: 15 amino acids. The CDR3 protein is CASGGDRDSNERLFF. The CDR3 DNA, read in part, is TGTGCCAGCGGTGGCGACAGGGATTCCAACGAAAGATTATTT.

Details on this clone: The listed genes are named as in mouse. Other nucleotide sequences in the sample specify the same CDR3. The CDR3 bases that were read are TGTGCCAGCAGTCGGAGCACAGAAGTCTTC. Translated, it gives CASSRSTEVF. The CDR3 reads in full as CASSRSTEVFF. The genes are TRBV26 and TRBJ1-1; D uncertain. The read falls 1 residue short of the CDR3 end, and the missing part is taken from the germline J gene. Germline V CDR1 and CDR2: KGHPV, FQNQEV (reference sequence). Trimming stripped 4 bases from V and 4 bases from J, with 4 bases between. The CDR3 contains 11 residues.

To note about this clone: The gene symbols are mouse symbols. The CDR3 is cut off 1 residue early in the read; its end comes from the germline J gene. The rearrangement joins TRBV4 to TRBJ2-5; 12 positions agree with TRBD2. The CDR3 contains 13 residues. Germline values: CDR1 LGHDT, CDR2 YNNKQL (reference sequence). Trimming took 5 bases from V and 8 from J; bases not matched to a gene: 2. CDR3 protein: CASSRDWGATQYF. The sequenced part of the CDR3 DNA is TGTGCCAGCAGCCGGGACTGGGGGGCCACCCAGTAC.

Only a few counts were recorded for this clone. Here the gene names and germline are mouse. Coverage ceases 1 residue before the CDR3 finishes, and the germline J gene fills in the end. J is TRBJ1-2 and V is TRBV13-2; 9 bases are shared with TRBD1. Germline CDR1 NNHNN, CDR2 SYGAGS (reference sequence). V was pared by 3 bases and J by 0 bases, with 3 bases of the junction left unmatched. CDR3 length equals 15 residues. The DNA read from the CDR3 is TGTGCCAGCGGTGGGACAGGGGCGGCAAACTCCGACTACACC. It is translated as CASGGTGAANSDYT. The full CDR3 is CASGGTGAANSDYTF.

In its sample, this clone ranks as medium-sized. Germline and genes: mouse. Read sequence stops 1 residue before the CDR3 end, and the germline J gene provides the missing end. This chain links TRBV19 with TRBJ2-7; 11 bases match TRBD2. Germline V gene sequence: CDR1 FNHDT, CDR2 SITEND (reference sequence). The V segment lost 2 bases and the J segment 3 bases; nucleotides outside the gene matches: 4. The CDR3 runs 15 residues. The CDR3 is CASSIDWGGVYEQYF. CDR3 bases read: TGTGCCAGCAGTATCGACTGGGGGGGGGTCTATGAACAGTAC.

Regarding this clone: These gene names are mouse names. The read gets to within 1 residue of the CDR3 end, and the germline J gene fills in the rest. This chain uses TRBV15 with TRBJ2-4, with D unclear. CDR1 and CDR2 from the germline V gene are SGHND and FRSKSL. The V end was cut by 4 bases, the J end by 0 bases, with 5 bases between. The CDR3 runs to 13 residues. The CDR3: CASSYGSQNTLYF. The part of the CDR3 DNA that was read is TGTGCCAGCAGTTACGGTAGTCAAAACACCTTGTAC.

In its sample, this clone ranks as medium-sized. Gene names and germline match the mouse. The read is 1 residue too short to cover the CDR3 end, so that end is filled in from the germline J gene. J is TRBJ1-3 and V is TRBV19; no definite D call. CDR1 and CDR2 from the germline V gene are FNHDT and SITEND (reference sequence). This CDR3 has 14 residues. The V gene lost 4 bases and the J gene lost 0 bases, with 8 bases spanning the gap. CDR3 sequence reads: CASSSGISGNTLYF. Partial CDR3 DNA: TGTGCCAGCAGTTCGGGGATTTCTGGAAATACGCTCTAT.

Concerning this clone itself: Gene names refer to mouse genes. The CDR3: CASSLGQGDTGQLYF. The CDR3 bases that were read are TGTGCCAGCAGTCTTGGACAGGGTGACACCGGGCAGCTCTAC. The chain joins TRBV26 to TRBJ2-2; the match to TRBD1 covers 8 bases. The CDR3 end is not reached by the read, which stops 1 residue before it; the germline J gene fills it in. This CDR3 has 15 residues. CDR1 and CDR2 (germline): KGHPV, FQNQEV (reference sequence). V was pared by 3 bases and J by 3 bases, with 3 bases of the junction left unmatched.